In this sample, the clone carrying this TCR beta chain turned up a few times. Its antigen is still unknown. Other DNA sequences from this sample encode an identical CDR3 as well. This specimen comes from a study of CD8+ T cells in alopecia areata. General observations from the study: Normal skin's resident alphabeta T cells are also sequenced in scalp samples. It was lesional scalp, especially alopecia totalis/universalis, that showed higher clonality than normal scalp. Mice gave a clearer picture of TCR sharing than patients did, possibly for HLA-related reasons.

RNA extraction was followed by reverse transcription into cDNA, which acted as the sequencing template. Measured with immunoSEQ multiplex PCR; TCRdb has only the in-frame clones, and not every one. The data show around 150,000 clones, with approximately 60% seen just once and around 4.8% held by the top ten. Sorting from PBMCs produced CD4+ and CD8+ T cells. The CDR3 is made up of 13 amino acids. Germline loops: CDR1 GTSNPN, CDR2 SVGIG (reference sequence). The germline V and J ends were trimmed by 3 bases and 4 bases, with 12 bases remaining between them. The receptor was derived from a human donor in good health. Source material: CD4+ T cells sorted from blood. The gene calls are TRBV30 and TRBJ1-2; D is perhaps TRBD1 (6 bases). The CDR3 DNA reads TGTGCCTGGAGCGTTGGACAGACCTATGGCTACACCTTC. Translating gives CAWSVGQTYGYTF.